Shown below are 27 T cell receptor beta chains from a single sample sequenced in a study of blood T cell repertoires in COVID-19. The data were produced by immunoSEQ multiplex PCR, yet TCRdb's version contains in-frame clones alone and is incomplete. This sample has 76,000 or so clones; around 91% occur once, and the top ten carry under 6.5%. Sequencing was carried out using peripheral blood. Source of these receptors: a human donor in a cohort sampled during active COVID-19.

The chain recombines TRBV11-2 with TRBJ2-7; 9 bases fit TRBD1. The CDR3 sequence is 15 residues long. Germline V CDR1 and CDR2: SGHAT, FQNNGV. The trim removed 1 base at V and 2 bases at J, leaving 3 bases unmatched. The CDR3 region has the DNA TGTGCCAGCAGCTTAGGGACAGGGGCCGCCTACGAGCAGTACTTC. Translating gives CASSLGTGAAYEQYF.

The J gene is TRBJ2-1, the V gene TRBV5-1, with D possibly TRBD1 on 5 matching bases. V lost 0 bases, J lost 4 bases, and 8 bases lay in between. The CDR3 runs 14 residues. The V gene's germline CDR1 is SGHRS and CDR2 YFSETQ. The CDR3 sequence: CASSLEQGYNEQFF. In nucleotides, the CDR3 is TGCGCCAGCAGCTTGGAGCAGGGATACAATGAGCAGTTCTTC.

V and J are TRBV9 and TRBJ2-6; 7 bases map to TRBD1. V dropped 4 bases and J dropped 1; count of bases not matched to a gene: 2. The CDR3 runs 15 residues. Looked up from germline, CDR1 is SGDLS and CDR2 is YYNGEE. CDR3: CASSTQGSGANVLTF. CDR3 coding DNA: TGTGCCAGCAGCACACAGGGGTCTGGGGCCAACGTCCTGACTTTC.

J is TRBJ1-2 and V is TRBV29-1; 9 bases agree with TRBD1. CDR1 is SQVTM, CDR2 ANQGSEA, per germline. This CDR3 is 14 amino acids long. V lost 3 bases, J lost 4 bases, and 6 bases stayed unmatched. CDR3 protein: CSVDTGGVGYGYTF. The CDR3 bases are TGCAGCGTTGATACAGGGGGCGTAGGCTATGGCTACACCTTC. The full variable domain, its missing parts supplied by reference TRBV29-1 and TRBJ1-2, is SAVISQKPSRDICQRGTSLTIQCQVDSQVTMMFWYRQQPGQSLTLIATANQGSEATYESGFVIDKFPISRPNLTFSTLTVSNMSPEDSSIYLCSVDTGGVGYGYTFGSGTRLTVV.

The V call is TRBV3-1 (or the pseudogene TRBV3-2), the J call TRBJ2-7; D remains ambiguous. With 0 bases removed from V and 3 bases from J, the gap between germline ends came to 6 bases. Germline V gene data show CDR1 as LGHDT and CDR2 as YNNKEL (reference sequence). CDR3 size: 13 residues. The CDR3 loop is CASSQERGYEQYF. In nucleotides, the CDR3 is TGTGCCAGCAGCCAAGAACGAGGCTACGAGCAGTACTTC.

This chain uses TRBV7-9 with TRBJ1-4; D ambiguous. Germline V CDR1 and CDR2: SEHNR, FQNEAQ (reference sequence). The CDR3 has 14 amino acids. V was pared by 0 bases and J by 7 bases, with 9 bases between. CDR3 DNA: TGTGCCAGCAGCTTAGCGGAGTGGCGTGAAAAACTGTTTTTT. Residues: CASSLAEWREKLFF. Variable domain in full (rest from reference TRBV7-9 and TRBJ1-4): DTGVSQNPRHKITKRGQNVTFRCDPISEHNRLYWYRQTLGQGPEFLTYFQNEAQLEKSRLLSDRFSAERPKGSFSTLEIQRTEQGDSAMYLCASSLAEWREKLFFGSGTQLSVL.

In this sample, this clone turned up once. The CDR3 loop is CASSPLGTFDTIYF. CDR3 DNA: TGTGCCAGCTCACCATTAGGGACTTTCGACACCATATATTTT. The rearrangement joins TRBV18 to TRBJ1-3; possible D gene TRBD1, 5 bases. The germline gives CDR1 KGHSH, CDR2 LQKENI. V was clipped by 2 bases and J by 8 bases, with 13 bases between them. The CDR3 has 14 residues.

This clone has just one count. The V gene is TRBV7-6, the J gene TRBJ2-2; possibly TRBD1 for D (6 bases). Trimming shortened V by 1 base and J by 3 bases, and 15 bases separated the two germline ends. This CDR3 has 17 residues. Germline V gene data show CDR1 as SGHVS and CDR2 as FNYEAQ. The CDR3 region has the DNA TGTGCCAGCAGCTTAGTGGTTGGGGGCTTGGACACCGGGGAGCTGTTTTTT. Translating gives CASSLVVGGLDTGELFF.

The rearrangement joins TRBV6-2 or TRBV6-3 to TRBJ1-1, with a weak D call TRBD1 (6 bases). Germline loops: CDR1 MNHEY, CDR2 SVGEGT. Trimming pared 5 bases from V and 1 base from J, leaving 14 bases between. This CDR3 region has 15 residues. This CDR3 reads CASSIRGNGNTEAFF. The CDR3 DNA reads as TGTGCCAGCAGTATTAGGGGGAATGGGAACACTGAAGCTTTCTTT.

The chain employs TRBV11-2 and TRBJ1-4; D not certain. The V gene's germline CDR1 is SGHAT and CDR2 FQNNGV. This CDR3 has 14 amino acids. V lost 5 bases, J lost 0 bases, and 7 bases lay in between. CDR3 sequence: CASSTVATNEKLFF. Here the CDR3 DNA reads TGTGCCAGCAGCACAGTCGCAACTAATGAAAAACTGTTTTTT. Full variable domain (outside the CDR3, taken from reference TRBV11-2 and TRBJ1-4): EAGVAQSPRYKIIEKRQSVAFWCNPISGHATLYWYQQILGQGPKLLIQFQNNGVVDDSQLPKDRFSAERLKGVDSTLKIQPAKLEDSAVYLCASSTVATNEKLFFGSGTQLSVL.

V and J are TRBV2 and TRBJ1-1; a possible D gene is TRBD1 (5 bases). V was trimmed by 6 bases and J by 4 bases, leaving 9 bases between them. The CDR3 has 12 amino acids. Germline V lookup: CDR1 SNHLY, CDR2 FYNNEI. DNA for the CDR3: TGTGCCAGCAGGGACACTTTCACTGAAGCTTTCTTT. Its protein is CASRDTFTEAFF.

V and J are TRBV6-2 or TRBV6-3 and TRBJ2-5; 7 bases align to TRBD2. This CDR3 is built from 15 residues. V lost 5 bases and J lost 2; bases outside the gene matches: 8. The germline CDR1 and CDR2 sequences are MNHEY and SVGEGT. CDR3 protein: CASSPGTTSQETQYF. DNA for the CDR3: TGTGCCAGCAGTCCCGGGACTACCTCACAAGAGACCCAGTACTTC.

The rearrangement links TRBV24-1 to TRBJ2-1, with 8 bases aligning to TRBD2. The CDR3 extends over 15 amino acids. Per germline, CDR1 KGHDR and CDR2 SFDVKD. The V segment lost 3 bases and the J segment 8 bases; nucleotides outside the gene matches: 8. In nucleotides, the CDR3 is TGTGCCACCAGTGATGTTGGTCGGGGGGGCGATGAGCAGTTCTTC. Amino acids: CATSDVGRGGDEQFF.

Only one count was recorded for this clone. DNA of the CDR3: TGCGCCAGCAGTCAATCGGCGGCAGGGCTGCGCGGGAACACTGAAGCTTTCTTT. This sequence encodes CASSQSAAGLRGNTEAFF. V gene TRBV23-1 combines with J gene TRBJ1-1; tentatively, D is TRBD1 (5 bases). TRBV23-1 qualifies as an ORF whose function is uncertain. Trimming stripped 0 bases from V and 1 base from J, with 18 bases between. The CDR3 loop spans 18 amino acids.

The chain employs TRBV3-1 (or the pseudogene TRBV3-2) and TRBJ1-2, with a possible D match to TRBD1 (5 bases). V shed 1 base and J shed 5 bases, with 11 bases lying between them. The CDR3 totals 14 residues. Germline-derived CDR1 and CDR2 are LGHDT and YNNKEL (reference sequence). The DNA of the CDR3 is TGTGCCAGCAGCCAAGGGCAGGGAAGTTATGGCTACACCTTC. Its protein product is CASSQGQGSYGYTF.

The rearrangement uses TRBV7-2 and TRBJ1-6, with D perhaps TRBD1 (6 bases). The germline V and J ends were trimmed by 2 bases and 0 bases, with 17 bases remaining between them. CDR1 is SGHTA and CDR2 is FQGNSA in the germline V gene. The CDR3 totals 19 residues. The CDR3 coding sequence is TGTGCCAGCAGCTTATTAAATTATCAGGGGAGCTCCTATAATTCACCCCTCCACTTT. This gives the protein CASSLLNYQGSSYNSPLHF.

This clone was recorded once. The V call is TRBV24-1, the J call TRBJ2-5, with D maybe TRBD2 (5 bases). The CDR3 sequence is 12 residues long. Trimming took off 5 bases at V and 5 bases at J, with 8 bases between the two ends. Germline loops: CDR1 KGHDR, CDR2 SFDVKD. The CDR3 DNA follows: TGTGCCACCAGTGTTACGGGGGAGACCCAGTACTTC. Protein product: CATSVTGETQYF.

The genes are TRBV6-6 and TRBJ2-3, with 11 bases identical to TRBD1. Germline V gives CDR1 MNHNY, CDR2 SVGAGI (reference sequence). The CDR3 spans 14 residues. The V gene end was trimmed by 7 bases and the J gene end by 4 bases; junction bases not matched to a gene: 4. The CDR3 sequence: CASTDRGQADTQYF. For the CDR3, the DNA is TGTGCCAGCACGGACAGGGGGCAGGCAGATACGCAGTATTTT.

The chain joins TRBV19 to TRBJ1-1, with 9 bases identical to TRBD1. J gave up 3 bases and V 5 bases, and 7 bases lay outside the gene matches. The CDR3 has 15 amino acids. Germline CDR1 LNHDA, CDR2 SQIVND (reference sequence). The DNA of the CDR3 is TGTGCCAGTAGTGAACCCGGGACAGGGTACACTGAAGCTTTCTTT. Protein: CASSEPGTGYTEAFF. Full variable domain (remainder filled in from reference TRBV19 and TRBJ1-1): DGGITQSPKYLFRKEGQNVTLSCEQNLNHDAMYWYRQDPGQGLRLIYYSQIVNDFQKGDIAEGYSVSREKKESFPLTVTSAQKNPTAFYLCASSEPGTGYTEAFFGQGTRLTVV.

The chain couples TRBV2 to TRBJ2-3, with 7 nucleotides matching TRBD2. The CDR3 is 15 amino acids. Per the germline V gene, CDR1 is SNHLY and CDR2 is FYNNEI. V lost 3 bases to trimming and J lost 0 bases; unmatched junction nucleotides: 3. The CDR3, as DNA: TGTGCCAGCAGTGACTTGCGGGGGAGCACAGATACGCAGTATTTT. This codes for CASSDLRGSTDTQYF.

The genes are TRBV5-1 and TRBJ2-3; TRBD2 might be the D (5 bases). The V end lost 0 bases, the J end lost 4 bases, and 12 bases lay between the germline ends. Looked up from germline, CDR1 is SGHRS and CDR2 is YFSETQ. The CDR3 loop spans 15 amino acids. The CDR3 sequence is CASSLGEGLSDTQYF. The CDR3 DNA sequence: TGCGCCAGCAGCTTGGGAGAGGGTCTATCAGATACGCAGTATTTT.

The rearrangement uses TRBV15 and TRBJ2-3; 12 bases agree with TRBD2. V lost 5 bases to trimming and J lost 1 base; unmatched junction nucleotides: 4. In germline, CDR1 is LNHNV, CDR2 YYDKDF (reference sequence). The CDR3 spans 16 residues. CDR3 DNA: TGTGCCACCAGCGGCCGACTAGCGGGGGGCACAGATACGCAGTATTTT. Amino acid sequence: CATSGRLAGGTDTQYF.

The CDR3 DNA reads TGCGCCAGCAGCCAAAGCGGGACAGGGGTGGGCAATGAGCAGTTCTTC. Its protein is CASSQSGTGVGNEQFF. The chain has TRBV4-1 and TRBJ2-1, with 10 nucleotides matching TRBD1. The germline V gene encodes CDR1 MGHRA and CDR2 YSYEKL. The V and J ends lost 2 bases and 6 bases, in that order; junction bases with no gene match: 7. The CDR3 spans 16 residues.

This chain uses TRBV7-6 with TRBJ2-3; 12 positions agree with TRBD2. V gave up 3 bases and J gave up 0 bases; unmatched junction bases: 1. Germline lookup yields CDR1 SGHVS and CDR2 FNYEAQ. CDR3 length: 16 amino acids. The CDR3 DNA follows: TGTGCCAGCAGCTTGGGGACTAGCGGGAGCACAGATACGCAGTATTTT. Translated: CASSLGTSGSTDTQYF.

The rearrangement joins TRBV9 to TRBJ1-2, with D hard to call. Trimming stripped 0 bases from V and 0 bases from J, with 6 bases between. The germline V gene encodes CDR1 SGDLS and CDR2 YYNGEE. This CDR3 is 14 amino acids long. CDR3 in DNA: TGTGCCAGCAGCGTAGAACAACCTAACTATGGCTACACCTTC. Translating gives CASSVEQPNYGYTF.

This chain connects TRBV5-1 to TRBJ2-1; tentative D call: TRBD1 (5 bases). The CDR3 runs 14 residues. Per the germline V gene, CDR1 is SGHRS and CDR2 is YFSETQ. V dropped 2 bases and J dropped 7 bases, with 13 bases sitting between them. This chain's CDR3 is CASSFSSTGNEQFF. For the CDR3, the DNA is TGCGCCAGCAGCTTTTCGTCCACAGGAAATGAGCAGTTCTTC.

The CDR3 sequence is CASRPMRGADTQYF. Here the CDR3 DNA reads TGTGCCAGCAGACCAATGCGGGGTGCAGATACGCAGTATTTT. The chain couples TRBV7-2 to TRBJ2-3, with D perhaps TRBD2 (6 bases). Trimming removed 6 bases from V and 4 bases from J, with 14 bases in between. The germline V gene has CDR1 SGHTA and CDR2 FQGNSA. This CDR3 is built from 14 residues.